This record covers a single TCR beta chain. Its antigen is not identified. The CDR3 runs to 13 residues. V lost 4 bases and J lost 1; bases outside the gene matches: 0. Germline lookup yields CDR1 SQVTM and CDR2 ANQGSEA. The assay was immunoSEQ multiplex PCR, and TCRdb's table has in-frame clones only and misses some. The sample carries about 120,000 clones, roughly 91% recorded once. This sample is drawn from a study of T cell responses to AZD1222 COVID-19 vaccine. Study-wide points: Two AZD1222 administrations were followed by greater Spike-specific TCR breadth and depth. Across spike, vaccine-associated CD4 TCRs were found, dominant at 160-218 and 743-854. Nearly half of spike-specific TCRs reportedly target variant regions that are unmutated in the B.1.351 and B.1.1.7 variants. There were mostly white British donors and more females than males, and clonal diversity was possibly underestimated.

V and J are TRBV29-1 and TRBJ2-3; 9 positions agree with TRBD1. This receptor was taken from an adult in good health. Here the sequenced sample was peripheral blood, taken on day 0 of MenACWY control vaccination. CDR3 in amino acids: CSVGTGGTDTQYF. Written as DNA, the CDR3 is TGCAGCGTTGGGACAGGGGGCACAGATACGCAGTATTTT.